Given below is one TCR beta chain in context. The antigen is not known. The source of the sample is a study of shared clonotypes between healthy human individuals. Naive CD8 cells were CD45RO-negative, positively selected for CCR7, excluding terminally differentiated effector memory CD45RA+ cells. The CDR3 loop spans 16 amino acids. V lost 4 bases to trimming and J lost 2 bases; unmatched junction nucleotides: 8. Germline assignment: CDR1 SGHRS and CDR2 YFSETQ. Each cell subset's genomic DNA was divided evenly among several immunoSEQ plates. Repertoires were generated with immunoSEQ multiplex PCR, while TCRdb's copy carries only in-frame clones and drops some. Here the sample spans about 750,000 clones, 90% to 95% being singletons. Study-wide results and caveats: Sequencing depth was a factor that was expected to affect clonotype sharing among donors.

Material for sequencing was naive CD8+ T cells sorted from blood. This chain links TRBV5-1 with TRBJ2-2; 7 positions match TRBD2. This clonotype was sampled from a man aged 25 to 40 in good health. This CDR3 is CASSPSAGANTGELFF. CDR3 nucleotides: TGCGCCAGCAGCCCGTCCGCGGGAGCCAACACCGGGGAGCTGTTTTTT.